This T cell receptor beta chain was retrieved from a study of a mutant IDH1 vaccine in newly diagnosed glioma. Study context: Patients under treatment included roughly 60% males and about 38% females and had a mean age of approximately 44 years. The study, taken as a whole, reports: Patients mounted vaccine-induced immune responses in 90% to 95% of cases.

Profiled with immunoSEQ multiplex PCR; TCRdb holds only in-frame clones, not every one. The sample lists some 130,000 clones; about 80% were seen once. Germline CDR1 and CDR2: MDHEN and SYDVKM. The CDR3 is made up of 15 amino acids. Trimming at V came to 3 bases and at J to 3 bases, leaving 5 bases not matched to a gene. Time point denoted: week 11, during vaccination. What each vaccine dose contained was 300 ug of mutant IDH1 20-mer peptide, accompanied by topical imiquimod. Those who donated had recent WHO grade 3 or 4 IDH1-mutant, ATRX-lost astrocytomas. Comments on this clone: Its matching antigen is unknown.

The chain employs TRBV28 and TRBJ1-5; 7 positions match TRBD1. The sequenced sample was PBMCs, obtained from a glioma patient whose treatment included an IDH1 peptide vaccine. This clonotype originated in a man aged 40-55 years with glioma. CDR3 loop: CASSFLDRDNQPQHF. CDR3 bases: TGTGCCAGCAGTTTCCTCGACAGGGACAATCAGCCCCAGCATTTT.